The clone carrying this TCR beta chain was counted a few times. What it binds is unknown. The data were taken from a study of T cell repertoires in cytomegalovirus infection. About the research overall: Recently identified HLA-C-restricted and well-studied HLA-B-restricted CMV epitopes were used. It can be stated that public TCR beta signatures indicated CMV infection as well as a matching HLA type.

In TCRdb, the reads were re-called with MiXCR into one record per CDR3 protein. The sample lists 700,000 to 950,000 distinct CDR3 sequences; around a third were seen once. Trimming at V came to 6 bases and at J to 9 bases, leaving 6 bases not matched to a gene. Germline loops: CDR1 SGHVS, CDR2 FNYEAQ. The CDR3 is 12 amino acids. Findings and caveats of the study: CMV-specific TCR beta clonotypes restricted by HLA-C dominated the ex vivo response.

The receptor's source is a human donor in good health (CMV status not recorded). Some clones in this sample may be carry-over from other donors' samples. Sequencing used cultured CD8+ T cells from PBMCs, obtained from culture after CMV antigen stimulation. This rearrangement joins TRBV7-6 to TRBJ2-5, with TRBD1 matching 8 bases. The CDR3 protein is CASRKQGEPQYF. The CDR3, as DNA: TGTGCCAGCAGGAAACAGGGGGAACCCCAGTACTTC.